The 26 T cell receptor beta chains presented below share a single source sample, sequenced in a study of blood T cell repertoires in COVID-19 (dated by TCRdb to about 2020). To prepare the library, the immunoSEQ multiplex PCR assay was applied. This immuneACCESS table, as held by TCRdb, lists in-frame sequences with V and J called but not all clones. Of the missing ones, under half trace to an unresolved V gene in checked studies; the others have no known cause. The sample includes about 92,000 clones, with approximately 86% observed a single time. The ten largest account for 9.5% to 15% of the sample. The sequencing input was peripheral blood. These receptors were taken from a human donor in a cohort sampled during active COVID-19.

This clone came up once. The rearrangement links TRBV6-2 or TRBV6-3 to TRBJ2-3, with D hard to call. With 5 bases removed from V and 4 bases from J, the gap between germline ends came to 10 bases. The CDR3 is 13 residues long. Germline V gives CDR1 MNHEY, CDR2 SVGEGT. CDR3 in amino acids: CASSPQSADTQYF. DNA of the CDR3: TGTGCCAGCAGTCCCCAGTCCGCAGATACGCAGTATTTT.

The V and J genes are TRBV9 and TRBJ1-2, with D uncertain. The V gene's germline CDR1 is SGDLS and CDR2 YYNGEE. The length of the CDR3 is 14 residues. V was cut by 0 bases and J by 4 bases, with 10 bases left in between. The CDR3 coding sequence is TGTGCCAGCAGCGTAGTCGGAGGACTCTATGGCTACACCTTC. Protein product: CASSVVGGLYGYTF.

This chain uses TRBV18 with TRBJ1-6; 7 positions agree with TRBD1. CDR3 length: 14 residues. CDR1 and CDR2 (germline): KGHSH, LQKENI. Losses at the gene ends were 3 bases for V and 7 bases for J; bases not matched to a gene: 3. In nucleotides, the CDR3 is TGTGCCAGCTCACCTCAGGGGGAGAATTCACCCCTCCACTTT. Protein product: CASSPQGENSPLHF.

V usage is TRBV6-4 and J usage is TRBJ2-1; 7 nucleotides match TRBD2. The J segment lost 0 bases and the V segment lost 2 bases, leaving 1 base of the junction unmatched. From germline, CDR1 is MRHNA and CDR2 SNTAGT. CDR3 length: 15 amino acids. The CDR3 loop is CASSDGGGSYNEQFF. The DNA of the CDR3 is TGTGCCAGCAGTGACGGCGGGGGCTCCTACAATGAGCAGTTCTTC.

This sequence joins TRBV5-1 and TRBJ2-3, with 8 bases fitting TRBD2. The V gene's germline CDR1 is SGHRS and CDR2 YFSETQ. The CDR3 is 15 amino acids. Germline trimming cut 7 bases from V and 1 base from J; bases unmatched to any gene: 8. CDR3 DNA: TGCGCCAGCGCAGGTAGCGGGGACCGCACAGATACGCAGTATTTT. This sequence encodes CASAGSGDRTDTQYF.

V is TRBV5-6 and J is TRBJ1-2, with D perhaps TRBD1 (5 bases). V was shortened by 4 bases and J by 8 bases, with 12 bases between the two germline ends. This CDR3 has 12 residues. CDR1 SGHDT and CDR2 YYEEEE come from the germline V gene. The CDR3 DNA reads as TGTGCCAGCAGCCCCCGATGGGGCGGCTACACCTTC. It yields the protein CASSPRWGGYTF.

The chain is built from TRBV7-9 and TRBJ1-5, with a weak D call TRBD1 (5 bases). This CDR3 is built from 14 residues. In germline, CDR1 is SEHNR, CDR2 FQNEAQ (reference sequence). V lost 10 bases to trimming and J lost 7 bases, with 20 bases between them. The CDR3 DNA reads TGTGCCACCGAGGGAGGCCCCCGGGGGCAGCCCCAGCATTTT. It specifies CATEGGPRGQPQHF.

V usage is TRBV4-2 and J usage is TRBJ2-7; possible D gene TRBD2, 6 bases. This CDR3 spans 13 amino acids. The V end lost 3 bases, the J end lost 5 bases, and 11 bases lay between the germline ends. Germline assignment: CDR1 LGHNA and CDR2 YNFKEQ. CDR3 sequence reads: CASSHLRENEQYF. The CDR3 DNA follows: TGTGCCAGCAGCCATTTACGGGAGAACGAGCAGTACTTC.

This CDR3 reads CASSLSLAGQNSYEQYF. CDR3 DNA: TGTGCCAGCAGCCTTAGTTTAGCGGGACAAAACTCCTACGAGCAGTACTTC. J is TRBJ2-7 and V is TRBV4-2, with TRBD2 identical over 8 bases. This CDR3 comprises 17 residues. Germline V gene lookup returns CDR1 LGHNA and CDR2 YNFKEQ. V lost 4 bases, J lost 0 bases, and 11 bases stayed unmatched.

The chain couples TRBV30 to TRBJ1-1, with a possible D match to TRBD1 (6 bases). In germline, CDR1 is GTSNPN, CDR2 SVGIG (reference sequence). V gave up 2 bases and J gave up 7 bases, with 23 bases separating them. The length of the CDR3 is 16 residues. CDR3 residues: CAWSTGMGPSEGEAFF. Here the CDR3 DNA reads TGTGCCTGGAGTACAGGGATGGGGCCCTCAGAGGGTGAAGCTTTCTTT.

The V call is TRBV3-1 (or the pseudogene TRBV3-2), the J call TRBJ1-6; possible D gene TRBD1, 5 bases. Per the germline V gene, CDR1 is LGHDT and CDR2 is YNNKEL (reference sequence). Trimming stripped 1 base from V and 11 bases from J, with 6 bases between. The CDR3 runs 12 residues. CDR3 residues: CASSQGGPPLHF. CDR3 bases: TGTGCCAGCAGCCAAGGGGGCCCACCCCTCCACTTT.

The rearrangement uses TRBV9 and TRBJ1-1, with D uncertain. This CDR3 is built from 15 residues. Germline CDR1 and CDR2: SGDLS and YYNGEE. The V and J ends lost 0 bases and 3 bases respectively, with 12 bases between them. The CDR3 protein is CASSVGGKADTEAFF. The CDR3 DNA reads as TGTGCCAGCAGCGTAGGAGGCAAGGCTGACACTGAAGCTTTCTTT.

The chain recombines TRBV6-2 or TRBV6-3 with TRBJ2-1; TRBD1 is a possible D gene (6 bases). Germline-derived CDR1 and CDR2 are MNHEY and SVGEGT. This CDR3 is 13 amino acids long. Trimming cost V 0 bases and J 10 bases, with 10 bases left between them. CDR3 loop: CASSYSGAGEQFF. CDR3 DNA sequence: TGTGCCAGCAGTTACTCGGGGGCGGGCGAGCAGTTCTTC.

The chain has TRBV6-2 or TRBV6-3 and TRBJ1-5; 7 bases fit TRBD1. Germline V CDR1 and CDR2: MNHEY, SVGEGT. CDR3 length: 16 residues. Trimming cost V 0 bases and J 4 bases; bases outside gene matches: 6. The CDR3 nucleotides are TGTGCCAGCAGTTACTCGGGGACAGCGTATAATCAGCCCCAGCATTTT. Its translation: CASSYSGTAYNQPQHF.

The rearrangement links TRBV5-6 to TRBJ1-5, with D possibly matching TRBD1 (5 bases). This CDR3 is 14 amino acids long. Trimming shortened V by 4 bases and J by 4 bases, and 12 bases separated the two germline ends. Germline V CDR1 and CDR2: SGHDT, YYEEEE. Here the CDR3 DNA reads TGTGCCAGCAGCCGCGGGACGCGGAATCAGCCCCAGCATTTT. It yields the protein CASSRGTRNQPQHF.

This chain joins TRBV27 and TRBJ2-7; TRBD1 might be the D (5 bases). Germline V gene data show CDR1 as MNHEY and CDR2 as SMNVEV (reference sequence). CDR3 size: 13 residues. The V end lost 5 bases, the J end lost 4 bases, and 12 bases lay between the germline ends. The CDR3 nucleotides read TGTGCCAGCAGTCTGACAGTACATTACGAGCAGTACTTC. It encodes CASSLTVHYEQYF.

The chain has TRBV7-6 and TRBJ2-3, with 8 bases aligning to TRBD2. The germline V gene has CDR1 SGHVS and CDR2 FNYEAQ. V dropped 1 base and J dropped 2; count of bases not matched to a gene: 8. CDR3 length: 17 residues. In nucleotides, the CDR3 is TGTGCCAGCAGCTTAGTGGGCGGGAGGCTTCCCACAGATACGCAGTATTTT. Amino acids: CASSLVGGRLPTDTQYF.

This clone was detected only once. The rearrangement links TRBV27 to TRBJ2-7; no definite D call. This CDR3 comprises 13 residues. V gave up 3 bases and J gave up 3 bases, with 9 bases separating them. Germline-derived CDR1 and CDR2 are MNHEY and SMNVEV (reference sequence). CDR3 nucleotides: TGTGCCAGCAGTTTGGGCACCAGCTACGAGCAGTACTTC. It yields the protein CASSLGTSYEQYF.

This chain links TRBV30 with TRBJ1-3; D is possibly TRBD1 (5 bases). The CDR3 runs 18 residues. V lost 1 base and J lost 11, with 30 bases in between. Looked up from germline, CDR1 is GTSNPN and CDR2 is SVGIG (reference sequence). The CDR3 here is CAWSDPGLAYTLEGSIYF. CDR3 sequence (DNA): TGTGCCTGGAGTGACCCGGGACTTGCGTACACTCTGGAAGGCTCCATATATTTT.

The V gene is TRBV10-3, the J gene TRBJ2-1, with 10 bases that match TRBD2. The CDR3 is 16 amino acids. The V gene end was trimmed by 3 bases and the J gene end by 7 bases; junction bases not matched to a gene: 9. Germline V gives CDR1 ENHRY, CDR2 SYGVKD. The CDR3 nucleotides read TGTGCCATCAGTGAAGATGGACTAGCGGTAGGGAATGAGCAGTTCTTC. This codes for CAISEDGLAVGNEQFF.

The V gene is TRBV5-6, the J gene TRBJ1-6, with TRBD1 matching 7 bases. Germline V lookup: CDR1 SGHDT, CDR2 YYEEEE. This CDR3 has 15 residues. Unmatched junction bases numbered 7, after V lost 1 base and J lost 9 bases. The CDR3 nucleotides read TGTGCCAGCAGCTTGAATGCAGGGGGTAGTTCACCCCTCCACTTT. It specifies CASSLNAGGSSPLHF.

This clone was recorded once. This chain uses TRBV6-5 with TRBJ2-5, with a tentative D call TRBD1 (5 bases). Germline V gene data show CDR1 as MNHEY and CDR2 as SVGAGI. Trimming shortened V by 5 bases and J by 2 bases, and 15 bases separated the two germline ends. There are 15 residues in the CDR3. The CDR3 here is CASSPAGFGQETQYF. CDR3 DNA sequence: TGTGCCAGCAGTCCTGCAGGGTTTGGACAAGAGACCCAGTACTTC.

A word on this clone: The same CDR3 arises from other DNA sequences in this sample as well. The genes are TRBV27 and TRBJ2-7, with 7 bases identical to TRBD2. Trimming at V came to 2 bases and at J to 1 base, leaving 2 bases not matched to a gene. Germline V gene data show CDR1 as MNHEY and CDR2 as SMNVEV (reference sequence). The CDR3 extends over 14 amino acids. In nucleotides, the CDR3 is TGTGCCAGCAGTTTACGGCGGGGGTCCTACGAGCAGTACTTC. It yields the protein CASSLRRGSYEQYF.

J is TRBJ1-5 and V is TRBV7-2; D remains unclear. The CDR3 runs to 12 residues. V lost 1 base, J lost 9 bases, and 7 bases lay in between. Germline V gives CDR1 SGHTA, CDR2 FQGNSA. The CDR3 bases are TGTGCCAGCAGCTTAGGTCCCCGGCCCCAGCATTTT. It yields the protein CASSLGPRPQHF.

The chain carries TRBV7-2 and TRBJ2-7; the D gene is possibly TRBD2 (7 bases). Germline assignment: CDR1 SGHTA and CDR2 FQGNSA. CDR3 length equals 17 residues. Trimming stripped 2 bases from V and 1 base from J, with 18 bases between. CDR3 region: CASSLWEGGVNSYEQYF. CDR3 nucleotide sequence: TGTGCCAGCAGCTTATGGGAAGGGGGGGTAAATTCCTACGAGCAGTACTTC.

This clone was observed at least ten times. This chain uses TRBV2 with TRBJ2-7; 10 bases map to TRBD2. This CDR3 comprises 17 residues. V lost 2 bases, J lost 2 bases, and 9 bases stayed unmatched. The germline CDR1 and CDR2 sequences are SNHLY and FYNNEI. The CDR3 nucleotides read TGTGCCAGCAGTGAACGCCGAATGAGCGGGGGGGCCTACGAGCAGTACTTC. Translation: CASSERRMSGGAYEQYF.